This T cell receptor beta chain was sequenced during a study of T cells in Graves' hyperthyroidism and ophthalmopathy. Germline V gene lookup returns CDR1 SEHNR and CDR2 FQNEAQ (reference sequence). V gave up 5 bases and J gave up 5 bases; unmatched junction bases: 11. The length of the CDR3 is 16 residues. Researchers amplified the TCR beta CDR3 regions from RNA transcripts. A set of HTBI primers served as the primers for a first-round RT-PCR of the TCR CDR3. TCRdb re-derived calls from the multiplex PCR reads in MiXCR, one entry per CDR3 protein. Of more than 300,000 distinct CDR3 sequences detected, approximately 18% appear once; the ten largest clones hold about 38%.

This TCR came from a man aged 18-30 years with Graves' ophthalmopathy. The V call is TRBV7-9, the J call TRBJ2-5; TRBD2 matches at 10 bases. Sequenced sample: blood. CDR3 protein: CASSRGPAGGRETQYF. As DNA, the CDR3 is TGTGCCAGCAGCCGGGGACCAGCGGGGGGGCGGGAGACCCAGTACTTC.